This entry lists 15 T cell receptor beta chains sequenced from one sample in a study of T-cell reconstitution after alpha-beta-depleted transplantation in children. Unique molecular identifiers were incorporated when the TCRbeta library was constructed. TCRdb recomputed calls from the PCR reads with MiXCR, one row per CDR3 protein. The sample shows roughly 220,000 distinct CDR3 sequences, roughly 8.1% of them seen only once. The sample here was PBMCs, mostly from graft donor cells, taken 360 days after TCRalphabeta/CD19-depleted stem cell transplant. Every receptor here comes from a male patient between 2 and 10 years old who had a stem cell transplant for acute myeloid leukemia, so the T cells may come from the graft donor.

This clonotype turned up a few times. This CDR3 reads CSARSLAGGQAVNIQYF. The CDR3 DNA sequence: TGCAGTGCTAGAAGCCTAGCGGGGGGCCAGGCCGTAAACATTCAGTACTTC. V and J are TRBV20-1 and TRBJ2-4; 11 bases align to TRBD2. The CDR3 runs to 17 residues. V was clipped by 2 bases and J by 6 bases; unmatched bases: 12. From germline, CDR1 is DFQATT and CDR2 SNEGSKA (reference sequence).

This clonotype was picked up one time. One base away lies a much larger clone, so this may be a sequencing read error. The chain combines TRBV4-1 with TRBJ2-1; 7 nucleotides line up with TRBD2. V lost 3 bases to trimming and J lost 7 bases; unmatched junction nucleotides: 15. Germline loops: CDR1 MGHRA, CDR2 YSYEKL. This CDR3 is built from 17 residues. Written as DNA, the CDR3 is TGCGCCAGCAGCCATGATGGACTAGTGGGAGTACGGAATGAGCAGTTCTTC. This translates into CASSHDGLVGVRNEQFF.

The chain carries TRBV2 and TRBJ1-5; 7 nucleotides match TRBD1. With 6 bases clipped from V and 0 bases from J, the junction kept 5 bases outside the gene matches. Germline-derived CDR1 and CDR2 are SNHLY and FYNNEI. The CDR3 has 15 amino acids. The CDR3 sequence: CASRGQPYSNQPQHF. The CDR3 bases are TGTGCCAGCAGGGGACAGCCGTATAGCAATCAGCCCCAGCATTTT. Drawing the rest from reference TRBV2 and TRBJ1-5, the complete variable domain is EPEVTQTPSHQVTQMGQEVILRCVPISNHLYFYWYRQILGQKVEFLVSFYNNEISEKSEIFDDQFSVERPDGSNFTLKIRSTKLEDSAMYFCASRGQPYSNQPQHFGDGTRLSIL.

This clonotype was found a few times. The junction departs from germline at one end; a sequencing error may be responsible. This sequence joins TRBV2 and TRBJ2-4, with D possibly matching TRBD2 (6 bases). CDR1 is SNHLY and CDR2 is FYNNEI in the germline V gene. The CDR3 is 14 residues long. CDR3 DNA: TGTGCCAGCAAGGTTCTAGCGAGCAAAGACATTCAGTACTTC. It encodes CASKVLASKDIQYF.

The CDR3 nucleotides read TGTGCCAGCAGTTCGAGTGCGGCCCAGCATTTT. As protein: CASSSSAAQHF. The genes are TRBV12-3 or TRBV12-4 and TRBJ1-5; D gene unclear. Trimming removed 4 bases from V and 11 bases from J, with 9 bases in between. This CDR3 has 11 amino acids.

This clonotype came up many times. The chain employs TRBV20-1 and TRBJ1-1; 9 positions match TRBD1. This CDR3 is built from 10 residues. Losses at the gene ends were 5 bases for V and 14 bases for J; bases not matched to a gene: 6. Germline assignment: CDR1 DFQATT and CDR2 SNEGSKA (reference sequence). The CDR3 DNA reads as TGCAGTGCTGAGGGGACAGGGACCTTCTTT. Protein sequence: CSAEGTGTFF.

This clonotype showed up many times. The genes are TRBV20-1 and TRBJ2-5, with 10 positions matching TRBD2. Germline CDR1 and CDR2: DFQATT and SNEGSKA (reference sequence). This CDR3 contains 16 residues. J was trimmed by 5 bases and V by 5 bases; bases with no gene match: 14. This chain's CDR3 is CSAETSSGSGIETQYF. The CDR3 DNA follows: TGCAGTGCTGAAACATCTAGCGGGAGTGGGATTGAGACCCAGTACTTC.

The chain employs TRBV4-2 and TRBJ2-5; 8 positions agree with TRBD1. After removal of 2 bases from V and 7 bases from J, the junction contained 12 bases not matched to a gene. Germline loops: CDR1 LGHNA, CDR2 YNFKEQ. The CDR3 totals 16 residues. CDR3 residues: CASSQYYRGAIGTQYF. The CDR3 nucleotides are TGTGCCAGCAGCCAATATTACAGGGGGGCGATCGGGACCCAGTACTTC.

This clonotype was observed a few times. V is TRBV7-9 and J is TRBJ2-5, with D perhaps TRBD1 or TRBD2 (6 bases each). This CDR3 region has 15 residues. Trimming took off 0 bases at V and 2 bases at J, with 10 bases between the two ends. CDR1 and CDR2 from the germline V gene are SEHNR and FQNEAQ (reference sequence). The CDR3 DNA follows: TGTGCCAGCAGCTTAGCGGGGGGCCGGCAAGAGACCCAGTACTTC. Its translation: CASSLAGGRQETQYF.

The table lists this clonotype with many counts. The chain recombines TRBV5-1 with TRBJ2-1, with TRBD2 as a possible D gene (5 bases). In germline, CDR1 is SGHRS, CDR2 YFSETQ. CDR3 length: 15 amino acids. V was trimmed by 2 bases and J by 0 bases, leaving 9 bases between them. CDR3 in DNA: TGCGCCAGCAGCTTCAGCGGTGACTCCTACAATGAGCAGTTCTTC. Translated: CASSFSGDSYNEQFF.

At least ten counts were recorded for this clonotype. The chain has TRBV20-1 and TRBJ2-1; D remains unclear. Trimming left V 2 bases short and J 7 bases short, with 15 bases between. The CDR3 consists of 14 residues. In germline, CDR1 is DFQATT, CDR2 SNEGSKA (reference sequence). CDR3 amino acids: CSARILTIFNEQFF. For the CDR3, the DNA is TGCAGTGCTAGAATCTTAACTATATTTAATGAGCAGTTCTTC.

This clonotype was counted at least ten times. The chain is built from TRBV20-1 and TRBJ1-5, with D perhaps matching TRBD1 (6 bases). Trimming stripped 0 bases from V and 4 bases from J, with 10 bases between. Germline CDR1 and CDR2: DFQATT and SNEGSKA (reference sequence). CDR3 length: 14 residues. The CDR3 DNA reads TGCAGTGCTAGAGATCACACAGGGAATCAGCCCCAGCATTTT. This codes for CSARDHTGNQPQHF.

The chain couples TRBV29-1 to TRBJ2-5, with 8 positions matching TRBD1. The J segment lost 2 bases and the V segment lost 3 bases, leaving 8 bases of the junction unmatched. The V gene's germline CDR1 is SQVTM and CDR2 ANQGSEA. This CDR3 has 15 amino acids. The CDR3 loop is CSVEAPDREQETQYF. The DNA for the CDR3 is TGCAGCGTTGAGGCCCCGGACAGGGAACAAGAGACCCAGTACTTC.

This clonotype was observed many times. V usage is TRBV29-1 and J usage is TRBJ2-3; 7 nucleotides agree with TRBD1. Germline CDR1 and CDR2: SQVTM and ANQGSEA. The CDR3 loop spans 12 amino acids. The V and J ends lost 3 bases and 3 bases, in that order; junction bases with no gene match: 0. CDR3 DNA: TGCAGCGTTGACAGGGGGACAGATACGCAGTATTTT. Translating it yields CSVDRGTDTQYF.

The J gene is TRBJ2-5, the V gene TRBV18, with D perhaps matching TRBD2 (5 bases). The CDR3 has 14 amino acids. V gave up 6 bases and J gave up 1 base, with 12 bases separating them. Looked up from germline, CDR1 is KGHSH and CDR2 is LQKENI. CDR3 loop: CASSDSSGQETQYF. For the CDR3, the DNA is TGTGCCAGCTCCGATTCAAGCGGCCAAGAGACCCAGTACTTC.